Listed below are T cell receptor beta chains from one sample, sequenced in a study of blood T cells in healthy people across ages. TCRdb re-derived calls from the 5' RACE reads in MiXCR, one entry per CDR3 protein. The sample yields some 900,000 distinct CDR3 sequences, around 30% seen once. Sequenced: blood. These receptors were obtained from a woman older than 75 in good health. Each CDR3 is given with its conserved first and last residue. D genes are given only for firm matches. The size field is filled for only some rows; it gives once, few, many or a size class.

J: TRBJ2-5; V: TRBV6-1; D: TRBD2; size: many; CDR3: CASSQGRGRETQYF; DNA: TGTGCCAGCAGTCAAGGGAGGGGACGAGAGACCCAGTACTTC
J: TRBJ2-1; V: TRBV7-9; D: NA; size: NA; CDR3: CASSLDYRYNEQFF; DNA: TGTGCCAGCAGCTTAGACTACCGTTACAATGAGCAGTTCTTC
J: TRBJ2-3; V: TRBV25-1; D: NA; size: few; CDR3: CAVQGQADTQYF; DNA: TGTGCCGTACAGGGTCAGGCAGATACGCAGTATTTT
J: TRBJ1-1; V: TRBV10-3; D: NA; size: few; CDR3: CAIRGDPNTEAFF; DNA: TGTGCCATCAGGGGGGACCCGAACACTGAAGCTTTCTTT
J: TRBJ1-5; V: TRBV12-3/TRBV12-4; D: NA; size: few; CDR3: CASSLVVFSNQPQHF; DNA: TGTGCCAGCAGTTTAGTAGTGTTTAGCAATCAGCCCCAGCATTTT
J: TRBJ1-1; V: TRBV12-3/TRBV12-4; D: NA; size: NA; CDR3: CASSFGAGAEAFF; DNA: TGTGCCAGCAGTTTCGGAGCAGGGGCTGAAGCTTTCTTT
J: TRBJ2-5; V: TRBV20-1; D: TRBD2; size: NA; CDR3: CSARGYGASGGGQETQYF; DNA: TGCAGTGCTAGGGGGTATGGAGCTAGCGGGGGGGGCCAAGAGACCCAGTACTTC
J: TRBJ1-2; V: TRBV20-1; D: NA; size: many; CDR3: CSARGLGVQANYGYTF; DNA: TGCAGTGCTAGAGGCCTCGGGGTACAAGCTAACTATGGCTACACCTTC
J: TRBJ1-5; V: TRBV4-3; D: NA; size: few; CDR3: CASSRQQGEPQHF; DNA: TGCGCCAGCAGCCGACAGCAGGGAGAGCCCCAGCATTTT
J: TRBJ1-1; V: TRBV29-1; D: NA; size: few; CDR3: CSVGGRTEAFF; DNA: TGCAGCGTTGGGGGGCGGACTGAAGCTTTCTTT
J: TRBJ2-5; V: TRBV7-2; D: TRBD2; size: many; CDR3: CASSLRRLAGGQETQYF; DNA: TGTGCCAGCAGCCTCAGGAGGCTAGCGGGGGGTCAAGAGACCCAGTACTTC
J: TRBJ2-7; V: TRBV6-2/TRBV6-3; D: TRBD1; size: many; CDR3: CASSYGGTGAYEQYF; DNA: TGTGCCAGCAGTTACGGGGGGACAGGGGCCTACGAGCAGTACTTC
J: TRBJ1-5; V: TRBV6-2/TRBV6-3; D: NA; size: few; CDR3: CASSFFQGRGAQHF; DNA: TGTGCCAGCAGTTTTTTCCAGGGACGAGGAGCCCAGCATTTT
J: TRBJ2-1; V: TRBV2; D: TRBD1; size: many; CDR3: CASREDRASYNEQFF; DNA: TGTGCCAGCAGGGAGGACAGGGCATCCTACAATGAGCAGTTCTTC
J: TRBJ2-7; V: TRBV6-2/TRBV6-3; D: TRBD1; size: NA; CDR3: CASSTWTGYNEQYF; DNA: TGTGCCAGCAGTACTTGGACAGGGTACAATGAGCAGTACTTC
J: TRBJ2-1; V: TRBV5-4; D: NA; size: NA; CDR3: CASSLDSGAQFF; DNA: TGTGCCAGCAGCTTGGACTCCGGAGCCCAGTTCTTC
J: TRBJ1-1; V: TRBV6-6; D: NA; size: NA; CDR3: CASSYSGVGNTEAFF; DNA: TGTGCCAGCAGTTACTCGGGGGTGGGGAACACTGAAGCTTTCTTT
J: TRBJ1-5; V: TRBV27; D: NA; size: few; CDR3: CASSPQGRRQPQHF; DNA: TGTGCCAGCAGTCCCCAGGGGCGGCGTCAGCCCCAGCATTTT
J: TRBJ2-2; V: TRBV7-2; D: NA; size: few; CDR3: CASSPAGALRGELFF; DNA: TGTGCCAGCAGTCCCGCAGGGGCCCTTAGGGGGGAGCTGTTTTTT
J: TRBJ1-6; V: TRBV12-3/TRBV12-4; D: TRBD1; size: NA; CDR3: CASSLKVGGGGSDSPLHF; DNA: TGTGCCAGCAGTTTAAAAGTGGGGGGAGGGGGCTCTGATTCACCCCTCCACTTT
J: TRBJ2-5; V: TRBV28; D: TRBD2; size: NA; CDR3: CASSSRLAGFQETQYF; DNA: TGTGCCAGCAGTTCCCGACTAGCGGGCTTCCAAGAGACCCAGTACTTC
J: TRBJ2-1; V: TRBV21-1; D: NA; size: many; CDR3: CASSKVTAGGNNEQFF; DNA: TGTGCCAGCAGCAAAGTGACAGCGGGGGGAAACAATGAGCAGTTCTTC
J: TRBJ1-4; V: TRBV28; D: NA; size: few; CDR3: CASGWASRKEKLFF; DNA: TGTGCCAGCGGGTGGGCCTCCCGGAAAGAAAAACTGTTTTTT
J: TRBJ1-1; V: TRBV7-2; D: TRBD1; size: many; CDR3: CASSPWDSLTEAFF; DNA: TGTGCCAGCAGCCCCTGGGACAGCCTCACTGAAGCTTTCTTT
J: TRBJ2-2; V: TRBV7-9; D: TRBD1; size: NA; CDR3: CASSKGGTGNTGELFF; DNA: TGTGCCAGCAGCAAAGGCGGGACAGGGAACACCGGGGAGCTGTTTTTT
J: TRBJ1-4; V: TRBV7-2; D: NA; size: many; CDR3: CASSREQGFGEKLFF; DNA: TGTGCCAGCAGCCGAGAGCAGGGGTTTGGAGAAAAACTGTTTTTT
J: TRBJ2-5; V: TRBV20-1; D: NA; size: many; CDR3: CSGVLGFQETQYF; DNA: TGCAGTGGGGTCTTAGGGTTCCAAGAGACCCAGTACTTC
J: TRBJ1-2; V: TRBV20-1; D: NA; size: many; CDR3: CSARDNKGNYGYTF; DNA: TGCAGTGCTAGAGATAATAAGGGAAACTATGGCTACACCTTC
J: TRBJ1-5; V: TRBV7-2; D: NA; size: many; CDR3: CASSSPYSNQPQHF; DNA: TGTGCCAGCAGCTCGCCTTATAGCAATCAGCCCCAGCATTTT
J: TRBJ2-2; V: TRBV6-2/TRBV6-3; D: NA; size: many; CDR3: CASSPQVNGELFF; DNA: TGTGCCAGCAGCCCACAGGTTAACGGGGAGCTGTTTTTT